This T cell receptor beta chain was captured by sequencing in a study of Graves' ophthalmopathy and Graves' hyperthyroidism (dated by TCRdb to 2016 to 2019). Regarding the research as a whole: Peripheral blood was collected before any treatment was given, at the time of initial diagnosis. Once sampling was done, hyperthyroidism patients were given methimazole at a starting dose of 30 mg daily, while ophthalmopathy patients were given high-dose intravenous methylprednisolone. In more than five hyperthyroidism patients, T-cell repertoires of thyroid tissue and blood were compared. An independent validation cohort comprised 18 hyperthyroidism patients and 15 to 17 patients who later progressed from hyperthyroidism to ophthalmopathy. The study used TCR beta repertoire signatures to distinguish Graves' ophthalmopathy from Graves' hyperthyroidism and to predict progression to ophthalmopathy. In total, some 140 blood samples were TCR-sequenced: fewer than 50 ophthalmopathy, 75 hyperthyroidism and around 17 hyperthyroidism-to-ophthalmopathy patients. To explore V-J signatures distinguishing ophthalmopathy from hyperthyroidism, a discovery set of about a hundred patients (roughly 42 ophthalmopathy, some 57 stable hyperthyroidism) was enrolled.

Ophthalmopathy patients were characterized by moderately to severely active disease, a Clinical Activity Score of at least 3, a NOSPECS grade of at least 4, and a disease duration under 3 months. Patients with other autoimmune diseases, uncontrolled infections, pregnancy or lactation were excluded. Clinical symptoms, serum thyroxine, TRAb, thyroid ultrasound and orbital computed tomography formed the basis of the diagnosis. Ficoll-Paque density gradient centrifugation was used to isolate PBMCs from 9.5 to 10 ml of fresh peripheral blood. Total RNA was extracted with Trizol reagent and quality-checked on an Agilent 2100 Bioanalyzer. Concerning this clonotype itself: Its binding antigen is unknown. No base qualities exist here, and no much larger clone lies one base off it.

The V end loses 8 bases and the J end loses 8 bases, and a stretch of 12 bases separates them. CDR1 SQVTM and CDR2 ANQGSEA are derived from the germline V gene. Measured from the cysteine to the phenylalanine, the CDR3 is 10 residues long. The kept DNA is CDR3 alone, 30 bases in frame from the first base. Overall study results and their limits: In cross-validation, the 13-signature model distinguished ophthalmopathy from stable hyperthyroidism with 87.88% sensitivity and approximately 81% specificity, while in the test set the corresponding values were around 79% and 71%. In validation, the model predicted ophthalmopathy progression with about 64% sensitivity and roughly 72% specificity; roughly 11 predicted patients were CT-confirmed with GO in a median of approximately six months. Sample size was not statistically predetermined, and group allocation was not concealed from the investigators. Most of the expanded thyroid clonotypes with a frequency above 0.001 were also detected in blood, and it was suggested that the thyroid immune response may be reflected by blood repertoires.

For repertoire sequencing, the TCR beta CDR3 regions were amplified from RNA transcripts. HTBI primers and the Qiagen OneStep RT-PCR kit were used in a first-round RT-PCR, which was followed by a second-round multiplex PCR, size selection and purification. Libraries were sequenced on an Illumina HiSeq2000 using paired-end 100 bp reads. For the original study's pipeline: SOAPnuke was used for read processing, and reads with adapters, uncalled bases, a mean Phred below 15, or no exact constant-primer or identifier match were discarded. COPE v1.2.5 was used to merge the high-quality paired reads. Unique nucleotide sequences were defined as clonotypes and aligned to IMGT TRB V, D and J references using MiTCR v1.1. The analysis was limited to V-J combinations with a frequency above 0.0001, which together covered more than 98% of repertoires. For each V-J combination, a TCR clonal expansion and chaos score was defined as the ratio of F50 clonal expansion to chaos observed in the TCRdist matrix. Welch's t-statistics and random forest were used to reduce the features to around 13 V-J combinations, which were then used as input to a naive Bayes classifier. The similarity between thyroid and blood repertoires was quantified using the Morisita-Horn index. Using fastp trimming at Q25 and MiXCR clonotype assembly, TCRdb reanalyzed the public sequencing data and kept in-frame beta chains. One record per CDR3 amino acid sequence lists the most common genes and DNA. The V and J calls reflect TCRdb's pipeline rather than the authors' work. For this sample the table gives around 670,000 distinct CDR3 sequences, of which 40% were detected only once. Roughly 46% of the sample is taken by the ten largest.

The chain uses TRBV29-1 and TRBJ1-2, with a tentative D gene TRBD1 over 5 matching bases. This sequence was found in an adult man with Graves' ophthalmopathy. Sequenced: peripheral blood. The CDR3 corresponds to CSSSTDGYTF. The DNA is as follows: TGCAGCAGTTCGACAGACGGCTACACCTTC.